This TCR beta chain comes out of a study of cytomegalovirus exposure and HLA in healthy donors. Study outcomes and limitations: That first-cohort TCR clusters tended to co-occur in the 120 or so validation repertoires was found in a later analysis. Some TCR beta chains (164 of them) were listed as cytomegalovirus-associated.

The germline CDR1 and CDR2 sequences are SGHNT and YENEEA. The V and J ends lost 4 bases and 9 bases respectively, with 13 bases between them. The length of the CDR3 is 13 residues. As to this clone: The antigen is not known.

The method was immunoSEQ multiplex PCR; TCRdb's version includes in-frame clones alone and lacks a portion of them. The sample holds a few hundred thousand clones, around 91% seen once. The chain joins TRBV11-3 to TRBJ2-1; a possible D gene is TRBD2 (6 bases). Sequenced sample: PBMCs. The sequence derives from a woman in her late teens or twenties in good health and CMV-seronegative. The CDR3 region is CASSYPEEGEQFF. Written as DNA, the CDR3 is TGTGCCAGCAGCTACCCGGAGGAGGGTGAGCAGTTCTTC.